The present entry profiles one T cell receptor (beta chain) with its context. Clones were sequenced by immunoSEQ multiplex PCR, and TCRdb holds only the in-frame ones, with some missing. The table includes a few million clones, approximately 96% detected once. This specimen belongs to a study of shared clonotypes between healthy human individuals. The germline V gene has CDR1 MNHEY and CDR2 SMNVEV (reference sequence). The CDR3 consists of 14 residues. Trimming pared 6 bases from V and 1 base from J, leaving 12 bases between. The sequence came from a man younger than 30 in good health. The rearrangement uses TRBV27 and TRBJ2-5; D is perhaps TRBD1 (5 bases). Source material: naive CD4+ T cells sorted from blood. Subset meaning: CD45RA+ positively selected. DNA for the CDR3: TGTGCCAGCAGCCACAGGTACCTCCAAGAGACCCAGTACTTC. It encodes CASSHRYLQETQYF.